This T cell receptor beta chain came from a study of blood T cell repertoires in COVID-19. Looking at the study overall: T cells, B-cell-depleted T cells, or PBMCs provided the cDNA or gDNA that served as material.

Authors' data handling: Reference gene primer amplification in the assay estimated nucleated cell counts. Profiled with immunoSEQ multiplex PCR; TCRdb holds only in-frame clones, not every one. D and trimming were read from the DNA, whereas the V and J calls and clone size are those reported in that table. Of a few hundred thousand clones in the sample, 75% to 90% were seen once. Symptom resolution, clearance, or two negative PCRs marked donors in Cohort 3 as recovered. The sequence was collected from a woman in her forties or fifties who had recovered from COVID-19. The sequencing sample was made of PBMCs or T cells enriched from blood (not recorded which).

CDR3 sequence: CSVLYRSEQFF. CDR3 coding DNA: TGCAGTGTCCTTTATCGAAGCGAGCAGTTCTTC. V is TRBV20-1 and J is TRBJ2-1; D is undetermined. The CDR3 totals 11 residues. V lost 7 bases and J lost 10, with 14 bases in between. Germline V gene data show CDR1 as DFQATT and CDR2 as SNEGSKA (reference sequence).